The 12 T cell receptor beta chains given below trace back to one sample, sequenced in a study of cytomegalovirus exposure and HLA in healthy donors. The PCR employed 60 Vbeta primers together with 13 Jbeta primers. Sequencing was performed with immunoSEQ multiplex PCR; in TCRdb, only in-frame clones are kept and a portion is missing. The ten top clones account for around 15%, within a sample of around 75,000 clones. Sequences were obtained from PBMCs. These receptor sequences come from a man aged 45-65 years in good health and CMV-seropositive.

This rearrangement joins TRBV5-1 to TRBJ2-1; 7 bases fit TRBD2. V lost 0 bases, J lost 3 bases, and 3 bases stayed unmatched. The length of the CDR3 is 15 residues. Germline V gene lookup returns CDR1 SGHRS and CDR2 YFSETQ. The CDR3 DNA is TGCGCCAGCAGCTTGGTAACTAGCGACTACAATGAGCAGTTCTTC. Its protein is CASSLVTSDYNEQFF.

The chain couples TRBV10-3 to TRBJ2-3, with D tentatively TRBD1 (5 bases). Germline V gene sequence: CDR1 ENHRY, CDR2 SYGVKD. The CDR3 totals 15 residues. With 3 bases removed from V and 4 bases from J, the gap between germline ends came to 14 bases. This CDR3 is CAISDYRISPDTQYF. For the CDR3, the DNA is TGTGCCATCAGTGACTACAGGATTAGTCCAGATACGCAGTATTTT.

The CDR3 DNA sequence: TGTGCCAGCAGTGTGGAGCTGAACACTGAAGCTTTCTTT. Translated, it gives CASSVELNTEAFF. The chain employs TRBV2 and TRBJ1-1, with D hard to call. Trimming removed 4 bases at V and 0 bases at J, with 6 bases between. The length of the CDR3 is 13 residues. CDR1 is SNHLY and CDR2 is FYNNEI in the germline V gene.

V is TRBV7-9 and J is TRBJ1-1; D unclear. V lost 5 bases to trimming and J lost 6 bases, with 16 bases between them. Germline V gives CDR1 SEHNR, CDR2 FQNEAQ (reference sequence). This CDR3 is built from 14 residues. The CDR3 protein is CASSADYGSAEAFF. CDR3 DNA: TGTGCCAGCAGCGCCGATTACGGGTCGGCTGAAGCTTTCTTT. Complete variable domain (other parts from reference TRBV7-9 and TRBJ1-1): DTGVSQNPRHKITKRGQNVTFRCDPISEHNRLYWYRQTLGQGPEFLTYFQNEAQLEKSRLLSDRFSAERPKGSFSTLEIQRTEQGDSAMYLCASSADYGSAEAFFGQGTRLTVV.

The rearrangement uses TRBV7-7 and TRBJ2-5; 13 positions match TRBD2. This CDR3 comprises 18 residues. CDR1 and CDR2 from the germline V gene are SSHAT and FNYEAQ (reference sequence). V shed 1 base, J shed 7 bases, and the junction held 12 bases outside the gene matches. CDR3 protein: CASSLVYGLAGEGGTQYF. In DNA, the CDR3 is TGTGCCAGCAGCTTAGTCTACGGACTAGCGGGAGAGGGTGGGACCCAGTACTTC.

The chain links TRBV14 to TRBJ2-7; 9 bases fit TRBD1. The germline V gene encodes CDR1 SGHDN and CDR2 FVKESK. CDR3 length: 16 residues. V shed 0 bases and J 7 bases; nucleotides not matched to a gene: 10. Here the CDR3 reads CASSQEVGTGSGEQYV. DNA of the CDR3: TGTGCCAGCAGCCAAGAGGTGGGGACAGGGTCGGGGGAGCAGTACGTC.

This sequence joins TRBV9 and TRBJ2-6; no clear D. CDR3 length: 16 amino acids. V lost 4 bases and J 0 bases, leaving 11 bases between the germline ends. The V gene's germline CDR1 is SGDLS and CDR2 YYNGEE. The CDR3 loop reads CASSLPRHSGANVLTF. In DNA, the CDR3 is TGTGCCAGCAGCCTGCCACGACACTCTGGGGCCAACGTCCTGACTTTC.

The chain couples TRBV6-1 to TRBJ2-3, with a weak D call TRBD1 (5 bases). There are 14 residues in the CDR3. Germline CDR1 reads MNHNS; CDR2 reads SASEGT. V lost 3 bases and J lost 5, with 12 bases in between. In DNA form, the CDR3 reads TGTGCCAGCAGTGAGACAGTTAGGGGAGATACGCAGTATTTT. It is translated as CASSETVRGDTQYF.

This chain connects TRBV5-1 to TRBJ1-2; the match to TRBD1 covers 11 bases. The ends lost 4 bases at V and 10 bases at J; junction bases unmatched: 12. CDR1 SGHRS and CDR2 YFSETQ come from the germline V gene. CDR3 length: 15 amino acids. For the CDR3, the DNA is TGCGCCAGCAGCGCCCCCCGGGACAGGGGGGTCGACTACACCTTC. Translation gives CASSAPRDRGVDYTF.

This chain connects TRBV5-1 to TRBJ1-5; 10 positions agree with TRBD1. The CDR3 contains 14 residues. Germline V CDR1 and CDR2: SGHRS, YFSETQ. Trimming at V came to 3 bases and at J to 9 bases, leaving 6 bases not matched to a gene. The CDR3 DNA reads as TGCGCCAGCAGCTCGACAGGGGGCGGTACGCCCCAGCATTTT. Translating it yields CASSSTGGGTPQHF.

The rearrangement links TRBV10-3 to TRBJ1-3; 7 nucleotides agree with TRBD1. Germline V gene data show CDR1 as ENHRY and CDR2 as SYGVKD. V was clipped by 3 bases and J by 2 bases; unmatched bases: 4. CDR3 size: 15 residues. This CDR3 reads CAISDRGGPGNTIYF. CDR3 coding DNA: TGTGCCATCAGTGATAGAGGGGGCCCTGGAAACACCATATATTTT.

The rearrangement links TRBV5-1 to TRBJ1-2; 8 bases are shared with TRBD1. V shed 4 bases and J 8 bases; nucleotides not matched to a gene: 10. From germline, CDR1 is SGHRS and CDR2 YFSETQ. There are 14 residues in the CDR3. The CDR3 region is CASSPTRQGQGYTF. The CDR3 DNA follows: TGCGCCAGCAGCCCGACTCGACAGGGGCAGGGCTACACCTTC.